This T cell receptor (beta chain) came from a study of shared clonotypes between healthy human individuals. On this clone: Its cognate antigen is unknown.

Looked up from germline, CDR1 is SGHAT and CDR2 is FQNNGV. V shed 5 bases, J shed 0 bases, and the junction held 6 bases outside the gene matches. This CDR3 contains 15 residues. Regarding the study as a whole: An effect of sequencing depth on clonotype sharing among donors was expected. Naive CD4 clonotypes were shared across several donors at about 5%.

Assay: immunoSEQ multiplex PCR; the TCRdb copy retains only in-frame clones and omits some. The sample contains around 510,000 clones, approximately 95% of which appear only once. The chain couples TRBV11-2 to TRBJ2-7; TRBD1 aligns across 8 bases. Material: naive CD4+ T cells sorted from blood. The subset was: CD45RA+ positively selected. The sequence came from a woman in her thirties in good health. CDR3 DNA sequence: TGTGCCAGCAGCGGCTCCGGGACAGGCTCCTACGAGCAGTACTTC. Protein sequence: CASSGSGTGSYEQYF.